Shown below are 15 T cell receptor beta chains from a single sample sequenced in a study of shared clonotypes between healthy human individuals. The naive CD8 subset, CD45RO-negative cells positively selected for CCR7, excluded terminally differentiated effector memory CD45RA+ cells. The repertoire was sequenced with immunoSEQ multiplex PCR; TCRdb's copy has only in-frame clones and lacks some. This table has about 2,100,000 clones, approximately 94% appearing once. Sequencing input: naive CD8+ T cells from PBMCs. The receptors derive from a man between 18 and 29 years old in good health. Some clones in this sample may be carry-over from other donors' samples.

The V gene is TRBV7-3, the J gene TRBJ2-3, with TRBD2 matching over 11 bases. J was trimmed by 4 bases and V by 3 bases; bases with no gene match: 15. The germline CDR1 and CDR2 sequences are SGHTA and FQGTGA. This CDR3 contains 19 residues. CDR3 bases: TGTGCCAGCAGCTTCGAGGTAGCGGGAGGGTCCTTGGAATCAGATACGCAGTATTTT. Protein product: CASSFEVAGGSLESDTQYF.

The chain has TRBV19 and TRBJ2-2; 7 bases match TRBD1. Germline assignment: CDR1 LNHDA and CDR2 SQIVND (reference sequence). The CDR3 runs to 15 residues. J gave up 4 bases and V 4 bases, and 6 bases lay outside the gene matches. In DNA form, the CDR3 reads TGTGCCAGTAGTAGGTGGGGACAGCCCACCGGGGAGCTGTTTTTT. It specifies CASSRWGQPTGELFF.

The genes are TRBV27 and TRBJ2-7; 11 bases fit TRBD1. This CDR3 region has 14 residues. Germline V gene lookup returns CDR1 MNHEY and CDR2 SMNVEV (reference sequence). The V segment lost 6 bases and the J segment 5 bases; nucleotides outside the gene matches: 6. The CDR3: CASRTRTGGHEQYF. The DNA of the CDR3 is TGTGCCAGCAGAACCCGGACAGGGGGCCACGAGCAGTACTTC.

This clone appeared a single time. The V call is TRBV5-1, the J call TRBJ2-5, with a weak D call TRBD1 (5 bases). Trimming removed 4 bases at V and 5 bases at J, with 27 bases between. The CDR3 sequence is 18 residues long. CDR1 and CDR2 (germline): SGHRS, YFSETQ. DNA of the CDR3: TGCGCCAGCAGCGTGGAGATCAGGGTGGGCCCTGATGGGGAGACCCAGTACTTC. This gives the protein CASSVEIRVGPDGETQYF.

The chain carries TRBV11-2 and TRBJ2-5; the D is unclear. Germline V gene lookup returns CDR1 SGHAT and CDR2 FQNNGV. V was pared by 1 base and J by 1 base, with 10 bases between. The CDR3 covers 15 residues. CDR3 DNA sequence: TGTGCCAGCAGCTTAGGGGTGGATACCCAAGAGACCCAGTACTTC. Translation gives CASSLGVDTQETQYF.

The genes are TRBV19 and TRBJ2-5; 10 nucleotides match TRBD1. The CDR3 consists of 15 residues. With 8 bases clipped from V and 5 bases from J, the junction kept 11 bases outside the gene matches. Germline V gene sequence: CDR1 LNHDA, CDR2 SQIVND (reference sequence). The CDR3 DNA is TGTGCCAGTGGTGTCGACAGGGGGCTTGGTGAGACCCAGTACTTC. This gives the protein CASGVDRGLGETQYF.

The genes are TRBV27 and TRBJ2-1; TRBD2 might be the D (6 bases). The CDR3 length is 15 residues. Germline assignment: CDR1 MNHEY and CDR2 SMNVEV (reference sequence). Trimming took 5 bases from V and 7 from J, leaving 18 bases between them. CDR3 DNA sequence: TGTGCCAGCAGTCTCCCCGGCCGGGGGTGGAATGAGCAGTTCTTC. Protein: CASSLPGRGWNEQFF.

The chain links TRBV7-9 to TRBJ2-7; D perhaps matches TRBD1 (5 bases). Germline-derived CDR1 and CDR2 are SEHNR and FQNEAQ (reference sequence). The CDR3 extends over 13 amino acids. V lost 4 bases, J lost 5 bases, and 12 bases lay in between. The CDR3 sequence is CASSSKGFHEQYF. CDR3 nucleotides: TGTGCCAGCAGCTCAAAGGGGTTCCACGAGCAGTACTTC. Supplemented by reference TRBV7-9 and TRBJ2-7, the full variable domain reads DTGVSQNPRHKITKRGQNVTFRCDPISEHNRLYWYRQTLGQGPEFLTYFQNEAQLEKSRLLSDRFSAERPKGSFSTLEIQRTEQGDSAMYLCASSSKGFHEQYFGPGTRLTVT.

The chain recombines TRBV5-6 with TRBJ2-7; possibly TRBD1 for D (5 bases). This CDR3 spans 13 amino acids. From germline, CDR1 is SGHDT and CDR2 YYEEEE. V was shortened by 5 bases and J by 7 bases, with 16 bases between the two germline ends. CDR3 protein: CASSQGVGREQYF. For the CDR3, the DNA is TGTGCCAGCAGTCAGGGTGTTGGGCGAGAGCAGTACTTC.

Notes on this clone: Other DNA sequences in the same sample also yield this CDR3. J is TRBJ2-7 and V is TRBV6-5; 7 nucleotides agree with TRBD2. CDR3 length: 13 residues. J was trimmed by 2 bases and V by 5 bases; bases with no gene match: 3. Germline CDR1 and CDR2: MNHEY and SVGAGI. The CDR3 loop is CASSPGLTYEQYF. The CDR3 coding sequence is TGTGCCAGCAGTCCGGGACTAACCTACGAGCAGTACTTC.

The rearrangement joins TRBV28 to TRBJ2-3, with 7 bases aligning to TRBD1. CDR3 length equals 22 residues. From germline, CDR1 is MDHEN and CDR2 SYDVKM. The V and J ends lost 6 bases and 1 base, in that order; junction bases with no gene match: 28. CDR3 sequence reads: CASSPLIPPTGREDPGTDTQYF. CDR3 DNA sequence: TGTGCCAGCAGCCCTTTGATTCCCCCGACAGGGAGAGAGGACCCGGGCACAGATACGCAGTATTTT.

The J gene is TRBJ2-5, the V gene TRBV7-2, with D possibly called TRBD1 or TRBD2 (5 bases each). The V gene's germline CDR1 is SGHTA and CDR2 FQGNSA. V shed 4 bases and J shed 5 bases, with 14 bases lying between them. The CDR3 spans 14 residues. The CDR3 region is CASSSGTDGETQYF. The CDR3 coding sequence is TGTGCCAGCAGCTCCGGGACGGACGGGGAGACCCAGTACTTC.

The CDR3: CATSRGQLGAKNIQYF. The DNA for the CDR3 is TGTGCCACCAGCAGGGGCCAGTTAGGGGCCAAAAACATTCAGTACTTC. The V and J genes are TRBV15 and TRBJ2-4, with D unclear. The CDR3 totals 16 residues. Germline V gene lookup returns CDR1 LNHNV and CDR2 YYDKDF (reference sequence). The germline V and J ends were trimmed by 3 bases and 1 base, with 13 bases remaining between them.

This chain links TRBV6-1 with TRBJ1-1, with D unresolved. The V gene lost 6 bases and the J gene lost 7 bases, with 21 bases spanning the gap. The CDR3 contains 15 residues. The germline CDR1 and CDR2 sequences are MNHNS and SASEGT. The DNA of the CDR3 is TGTGCCAGCAGAACCCCGGGCCCCAAGGGAATTGAAGCTTTCTTT. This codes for CASRTPGPKGIEAFF.

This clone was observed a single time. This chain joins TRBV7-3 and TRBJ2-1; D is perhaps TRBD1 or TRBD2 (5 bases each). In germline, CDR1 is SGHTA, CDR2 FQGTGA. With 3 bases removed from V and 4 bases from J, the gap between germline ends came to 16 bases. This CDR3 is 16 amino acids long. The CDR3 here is CASSLGWEKGYNEQFF. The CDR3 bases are TGTGCCAGCAGCTTGGGCTGGGAGAAGGGGTACAATGAGCAGTTCTTC.